This entry features one TCR beta chain sequence. Its antigen remains unidentified. This entry is derived from a study of cytomegalovirus exposure and HLA in healthy donors. Whole-study results and caveats: The HLA-A and HLA-B alleles of most subjects were reportedly predicted accurately from TCR beta sequences.

The study ran its PCR with 60 Vbeta and 13 Jbeta primers. TCRdb's copy holds only in-frame clones and misses some; the assay was immunoSEQ multiplex PCR. Of about 85,000 clones detected, 60% to 85% appear once; the ten largest clones hold 2% to 2.5%. From germline, CDR1 is MNHEY and CDR2 SVGAGI. Trimming removed 5 bases from V and 7 bases from J; junction bases left unmatched: 5. This CDR3 spans 15 amino acids. Material: PBMCs. This rearrangement joins TRBV6-5 to TRBJ2-1, with 13 bases matching TRBD2. The sequence came from a boy younger than 18 in good health and CMV-seronegative. The CDR3 here is CASSPTSGGGNEQFF. The DNA for the CDR3 is TGTGCCAGCAGTCCCACTAGCGGGGGGGGGAATGAGCAGTTCTTC.